What follows are 10 T cell receptor beta chains derived from one specimen sequenced in a study of T cell repertoires in cytomegalovirus infection. TCRdb passed the reads through MiXCR, listing each CDR3 protein once. The sample holds 120,000 to 150,000 distinct CDR3 sequences; 5% to 6.5% are singletons and the top ten take approximately 18%. Sequences were obtained from PBMCs. Receptors originate from a human donor in good health (CMV status not recorded). Some clones in this sample may be carry-over from other donors' samples.

In its sample, this clonotype was seen many times. The rearrangement joins TRBV7-8 to TRBJ2-3, with D tentatively TRBD1 or TRBD2 (6 bases each). Germline CDR1 reads SGHVS; CDR2 reads FQNEAQ. Between the trimmed V and J ends, which lost 0 bases and 4 bases, there was a span of 11 bases. The CDR3 is 15 residues long. This CDR3 is CASSLAGGSSDTQYF. DNA of the CDR3: TGTGCCAGCAGCTTAGCGGGGGGCTCGTCAGATACGCAGTATTTT.

This clonotype was detected a few times. The genes are TRBV6-2 or TRBV6-3 and TRBJ2-5; the D gene is possibly TRBD1 (6 bases). Germline loops: CDR1 MNHEY, CDR2 SVGEGT. The ends were cut back, 0 bases at V and 0 bases at J, with 8 bases in the middle. The CDR3 is made up of 15 amino acids. CDR3 bases: TGTGCCAGCAGTTACTCCTACAGGGACCAAGAGACCCAGTACTTC. Translated: CASSYSYRDQETQYF.

This clonotype was seen many times. V and J are TRBV2 and TRBJ2-1; no firm D call. The germline gives CDR1 SNHLY, CDR2 FYNNEI. V was cut by 3 bases and J by 0 bases, with 6 bases left in between. The CDR3 totals 14 residues. The chain's CDR3 is CASSDRSSYNEQFF. The CDR3 DNA reads TGTGCCAGCAGTGACAGGAGCTCCTACAATGAGCAGTTCTTC.

This clonotype was seen at least ten times. The V call is TRBV25-1, the J call TRBJ2-1; 8 bases agree with TRBD2. V shed 2 bases and J 10 bases; nucleotides not matched to a gene: 10. This CDR3 has 15 amino acids. Germline V gene lookup returns CDR1 MGHDK and CDR2 SYGVNS. CDR3 DNA sequence: TGTGCCAGCAGTGAACCCGGGGGAGCGGGGGAAGAGCAGTTCTTC. It yields the protein CASSEPGGAGEEQFF.

This chain connects TRBV20-1 to TRBJ1-1, with D tentatively TRBD1 (6 bases). V was cut by 6 bases and J by 10 bases, with 15 bases left in between. CDR3 length equals 11 residues. The germline V gene has CDR1 DFQATT and CDR2 SNEGSKA (reference sequence). The CDR3 DNA sequence: TGCAGTGCCAGGATAAAAGGGGGAGCTTTCTTT. Its protein product is CSARIKGGAFF.

This clonotype has just a few counts. V gene TRBV29-1 combines with J gene TRBJ2-7; 7 bases align to TRBD1. This CDR3 is built from 12 residues. Germline values: CDR1 SQVTM, CDR2 ANQGSEA. The ends lost 3 bases at V and 5 bases at J; junction bases unmatched: 4. The CDR3 region has the DNA TGCAGCGTTGAGGGGACAGCCGACGAGCAGTACTTC. Translation gives CSVEGTADEQYF.

This clonotype was recorded at least ten times. The chain employs TRBV7-2 and TRBJ1-3; no clear D gene. Between the trimmed V and J ends, which lost 0 bases and 0 bases, there was a span of 9 bases. The CDR3 has 16 residues. CDR1 SGHTA and CDR2 FQGNSA come from the germline V gene. The CDR3 DNA is TGTGCCAGCAGCTTAGCGCCCACCCGCTCTGGAAACACCATATATTTT. It is translated as CASSLAPTRSGNTIYF. The full variable domain, in which reference TRBV7-2 and TRBJ1-3 provide the parts outside the CDR3, is GAGVSQSPSNKVTEKGKDVELRCDPISGHTALYWYRQSLGQGLEFLIYFQGNSAPDKSGLPSDRFSAERTGGSVSTLTIQRTQQEDSAVYLCASSLAPTRSGNTIYFGEGSWLTVV.

This clonotype was detected ten times or more. CDR3 region: CASRDRGDTEAFF. In DNA form, the CDR3 reads TGTGCCAGCAGAGACAGGGGCGACACTGAAGCTTTCTTT. V usage is TRBV19 and J usage is TRBJ1-1; 8 nucleotides agree with TRBD1. The CDR3 is made up of 13 amino acids. After removal of 9 bases from V and 3 bases from J, the junction contained 6 bases not matched to a gene. Germline V gene lookup returns CDR1 LNHDA and CDR2 SQIVND (reference sequence).

In this sample, this clonotype turned up a few times. This rearrangement joins TRBV5-1 to TRBJ2-1; D is uncertain. Between the trimmed V and J ends, which lost 4 bases and 6 bases, there was a span of 14 bases. Germline CDR1 is SGHRS and CDR2 is YFSETQ. This CDR3 has 14 residues. The CDR3, as DNA: TGCGCCAGCAGCCTTAGCAAAGATGGCAATGAGCAGTTCTTC. It yields the protein CASSLSKDGNEQFF.

This clonotype was seen repeatedly, ten times or more. V usage is TRBV28 and J usage is TRBJ2-1; 7 bases agree with TRBD1. This CDR3 is built from 13 residues. V was pared by 11 bases and J by 5 bases, with 9 bases of the junction left unmatched. Germline-derived CDR1 and CDR2 are MDHEN and SYDVKM. As DNA, the CDR3 is TGTGCCGGCGCCGGGGACAGAAACAATGAGCAGTTCTTC. Amino acid sequence: CAGAGDRNNEQFF. Based on the CDR3 plus reference TRBV28 and TRBJ2-1, the full variable domain is DVKVTQSSRYLVKRTGEKVFLECVQDMDHENMFWYRQDPGLGLRLIYFSYDVKMKEKGDIPEGYSVSREKKERFSLILESASTNQTSMYLCAGAGDRNNEQFFGPGTRLTVL.